The next 21 T cell receptor beta chains were all read from a single sample in a study of cytomegalovirus exposure and HLA in healthy donors. Produced via immunoSEQ multiplex PCR; TCRdb's table is partial and in-frame only. The sample yields approximately 130,000 clones, about 90% seen once. Specimen: PBMCs. The receptor set was obtained from a woman aged 18 to 35 in good health and CMV-seronegative.

V gene TRBV7-3 combines with J gene TRBJ2-3, with D possibly matching TRBD1 (6 bases). The germline gives CDR1 SGHTA, CDR2 FQGTGA. There are 16 residues in the CDR3. Trimming removed 2 bases at V and 0 bases at J, with 12 bases between. The DNA of the CDR3 is TGTGCCAGCAGCTTAGGTCCAGGGGCGAGCACAGATACGCAGTATTTT. Translated, it gives CASSLGPGASTDTQYF. Full variable domain (remainder filled in from reference TRBV7-3 and TRBJ2-3): GAGVSQTPSNKVTEKGKYVELRCDPISGHTALYWYRQSLGQGPEFLIYFQGTGAADDSGLPNDRFFAVRPEGSVSTLKIQRTERGDSAVYLCASSLGPGASTDTQYFGPGTRLTVL.

This clone has at least ten counts. CDR3 DNA sequence: TGTGCCAGTAGTATAGGCCACAGTAGCAATCAGCCCCAGCATTTT. It codes for CASSIGHSSNQPQHF. The V and J genes are TRBV19 and TRBJ1-5; unclear D gene. CDR1 and CDR2 (germline): LNHDA, SQIVND (reference sequence). V dropped 1 base and J dropped 0 bases, with 7 bases sitting between them. This CDR3 region has 15 residues.

This chain connects TRBV2 to TRBJ1-2; 7 bases match TRBD1. V lost 6 bases to trimming and J lost 0 bases; unmatched junction nucleotides: 4. The length of the CDR3 is 14 residues. Germline V gene sequence: CDR1 SNHLY, CDR2 FYNNEI. This CDR3 is CASRGQTTNYGYTF. The CDR3 region has the DNA TGTGCCAGCAGGGGACAGACAACTAACTATGGCTACACCTTC. Drawing the rest from reference TRBV2 and TRBJ1-2, the complete variable domain is EPEVTQTPSHQVTQMGQEVILRCVPISNHLYFYWYRQILGQKVEFLVSFYNNEISEKSEIFDDQFSVERPDGSNFTLKIRSTKLEDSAMYFCASRGQTTNYGYTFGSGTRLTVV.

The V and J genes are TRBV19 and TRBJ1-2; 8 positions match TRBD1. CDR3 size: 14 residues. The V segment lost 7 bases and the J segment 6 bases; nucleotides outside the gene matches: 10. Germline values: CDR1 LNHDA, CDR2 SQIVND (reference sequence). CDR3 amino acids: CASTHRAQGDGYTF. CDR3 nucleotide sequence: TGTGCCAGTACCCATAGGGCACAGGGGGATGGCTACACCTTC.

The chain uses TRBV4-1 and TRBJ2-2; 14 nucleotides line up with TRBD2. The germline V gene encodes CDR1 MGHRA and CDR2 YSYEKL. The junction had 4 bases not matched to a gene; V was cut back by 3 bases and J by 4 bases. The CDR3 loop spans 17 amino acids. CDR3 loop: CASSHLGLAGVTGELFF. The CDR3 coding sequence is TGCGCCAGCAGCCACTTGGGACTAGCGGGAGTCACCGGGGAGCTGTTTTTT.

V and J are TRBV5-1 and TRBJ1-1; 8 bases agree with TRBD1. Germline V gives CDR1 SGHRS, CDR2 YFSETQ. The CDR3 contains 14 residues. The V gene end was trimmed by 4 bases and the J gene end by 5 bases; junction bases not matched to a gene: 7. The CDR3 DNA sequence: TGCGCCAGCAGCCTCAGGGGGCTGGAGACTGAAGCTTTCTTT. Amino acid sequence: CASSLRGLETEAFF.

The chain uses TRBV21-1 and TRBJ2-5; the table's D gene call, TRBD2, was not cross checked with the DNA. TRBV21-1 is a known pseudogene. This CDR3 spans 16 amino acids. The CDR3 DNA reads TGTGCCAGCAGCAAAGGCGTAGCGGGAGCGGTAGAGACCCAGTACTTC. Residues: CASSKGVAGAVETQYF.

The chain employs TRBV7-8 and TRBJ1-5; D is uncertain. The CDR3 consists of 15 residues. V dropped 2 bases and J dropped 2 bases, with 10 bases sitting between them. Per germline, CDR1 SGHVS and CDR2 FQNEAQ. The CDR3 DNA sequence: TGTGCCAGCAGCTTATTGCAACTGGGCAATCAGCCCCAGCATTTT. Protein: CASSLLQLGNQPQHF.

The chain carries TRBV7-2 and TRBJ2-7; D perhaps matches TRBD2 (5 bases). The CDR3 extends over 15 amino acids. V was clipped by 2 bases and J by 4 bases, with 15 bases between them. Germline V lookup: CDR1 SGHTA, CDR2 FQGNSA. The CDR3 protein is CASSLPYRGIYEQYF. The CDR3 DNA follows: TGTGCCAGCAGCTTACCCTATCGAGGGATTTACGAGCAGTACTTC.

The V and J genes are TRBV27 and TRBJ2-3; 8 bases are shared with TRBD2. Germline CDR1 and CDR2: MNHEY and SMNVEV (reference sequence). The CDR3 spans 14 residues. J was trimmed by 4 bases and V by 7 bases; bases with no gene match: 7. The CDR3 sequence is CASKGGRFADTQYF. DNA of the CDR3: TGTGCCAGCAAAGGCGGGAGGTTCGCAGATACGCAGTATTTT.

V and J are TRBV5-5 and TRBJ1-4; D gene uncertain. Trimming stripped 0 bases from V and 5 bases from J, with 5 bases between. This CDR3 spans 13 amino acids. From germline, CDR1 is SGHKS and CDR2 YYEKEE (reference sequence). This CDR3 reads CASSLATNEKLFF. CDR3 bases: TGTGCCAGCAGCTTGGCGACAAATGAAAAACTGTTTTTT.

The chain couples TRBV5-6 to TRBJ1-1; D is possibly TRBD1 (5 bases). The CDR3 consists of 14 residues. V was shortened by 0 bases and J by 3 bases, with 9 bases between the two germline ends. Per germline, CDR1 SGHDT and CDR2 YYEEEE. CDR3 bases: TGTGCCAGCAGCTTGGGGGGCCCCTACACTGAAGCTTTCTTT. Its translation: CASSLGGPYTEAFF.

The CDR3 sequence is CASSLSINQPQHF. In nucleotides, the CDR3 is TGTGCCAGCAGCTTAAGTATCAATCAGCCCCAGCATTTT. V usage is TRBV7-3 and J usage is TRBJ1-5; D is undetermined. V was clipped by 1 base and J by 3 bases, with 4 bases between them. Germline values: CDR1 SGHTA, CDR2 FQGTGA. The CDR3 contains 13 residues.

Points on this clone: The germline gene is not matched at one end of the junction; a read error may be the cause. DNA for the CDR3: TGCGCCAGCACACCGTCGGGACAGGGCTACAAGCAGTACTTC. Translating gives CASTPSGQGYKQYF. This sequence joins TRBV10-2 and TRBJ2-7; TRBD1 aligns across 9 bases. CDR1 and CDR2 from the germline V gene are WSHSY and SAAADI. This CDR3 spans 14 amino acids.

The genes are TRBV6-5 and TRBJ2-7, with TRBD1 identical over 10 bases. The V gene end was trimmed by 0 bases and the J gene end by 6 bases; junction bases not matched to a gene: 8. The CDR3 totals 16 residues. Looked up from germline, CDR1 is MNHEY and CDR2 is SVGAGI. The chain's CDR3 is CASSYSITGTGVEQYF. The CDR3 coding sequence is TGTGCCAGCAGTTACTCGATAACAGGGACAGGGGTCGAGCAGTACTTC.

The rearrangement uses TRBV28 and TRBJ2-7; 7 bases match TRBD2. V lost 1 base and J lost 7; bases outside the gene matches: 1. The CDR3 length is 12 residues. Germline V CDR1 and CDR2: MDHEN, SYDVKM. This CDR3 reads CASSLSGGEQYF. Here the CDR3 DNA reads TGTGCCAGCAGTTTATCGGGGGGTGAGCAGTACTTC.

This chain connects TRBV5-4 to TRBJ1-2; D uncertain. Trimming removed 4 bases at V and 8 bases at J, with 18 bases between. There are 14 residues in the CDR3. Germline CDR1 and CDR2: SGHNT and YYREEE (reference sequence). CDR3 DNA sequence: TGTGCCAGCAGCCCCCGCAGTACGGGTTACGGCTACACCTTC. Translated, it gives CASSPRSTGYGYTF.

Here the CDR3 DNA reads TGTGCCAGCAGCTTGGGACTCTACAATGAGCAGTTCTTC. Translation: CASSLGLYNEQFF. V and J are TRBV5-5 and TRBJ2-1, with D unclear. This CDR3 has 13 residues. Looked up from germline, CDR1 is SGHKS and CDR2 is YYEKEE (reference sequence). Between the trimmed V and J ends, which lost 0 bases and 3 bases, there was a span of 4 bases.

The chain recombines TRBV11-3 with TRBJ2-1, with TRBD1 matching over 9 bases. The CDR3 length is 16 residues. V shed 4 bases and J 3 bases; nucleotides not matched to a gene: 7. Germline CDR1 reads SGHNT; CDR2 reads YENEEA. Here the CDR3 reads CASSSPRDRVYNEQFF. The CDR3 region has the DNA TGTGCCAGCAGCTCTCCCCGGGACAGGGTCTACAATGAGCAGTTCTTC.

V and J are TRBV7-2 and TRBJ2-1; no clear D. Trimming removed 0 bases at V and 0 bases at J, with 9 bases between. Germline lookup yields CDR1 SGHTA and CDR2 FQGNSA. The CDR3 totals 16 residues. The CDR3 nucleotides are TGTGCCAGCAGCTTAGCAATGTTAGCCTCCTACAATGAGCAGTTCTTC. Encoded protein: CASSLAMLASYNEQFF.

This chain links TRBV30 with TRBJ2-1; 12 nucleotides agree with TRBD2. The CDR3 consists of 14 residues. With V trimmed by 3 bases and J by 7 bases, 4 bases remained unmatched. CDR1 is GTSNPN and CDR2 is SVGIG in the germline V gene (reference sequence). CDR3 bases: TGTGCCTGGAGATCTAGCGGGGGGGGAAATGAGCAGTTCTTC. Amino acid sequence: CAWRSSGGGNEQFF.